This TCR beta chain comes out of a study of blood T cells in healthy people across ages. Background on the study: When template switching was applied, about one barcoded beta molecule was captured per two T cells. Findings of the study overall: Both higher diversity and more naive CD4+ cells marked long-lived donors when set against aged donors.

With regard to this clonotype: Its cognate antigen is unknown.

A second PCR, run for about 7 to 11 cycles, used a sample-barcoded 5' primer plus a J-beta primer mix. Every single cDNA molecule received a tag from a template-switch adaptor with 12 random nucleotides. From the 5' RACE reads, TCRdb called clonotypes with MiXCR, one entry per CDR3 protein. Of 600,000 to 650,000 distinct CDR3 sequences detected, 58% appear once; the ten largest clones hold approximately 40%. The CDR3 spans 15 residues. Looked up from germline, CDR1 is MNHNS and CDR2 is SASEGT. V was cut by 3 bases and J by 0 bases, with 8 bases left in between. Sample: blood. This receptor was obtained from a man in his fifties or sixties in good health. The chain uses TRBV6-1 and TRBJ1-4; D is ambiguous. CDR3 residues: CASSDGRATNEKLFF. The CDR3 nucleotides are TGTGCCAGCAGTGATGGGCGTGCAACTAATGAAAAACTGTTTTTT.